One and the same sample provided the 30 T cell receptor beta chains below, sequenced in a study of lung T cells in sarcoidosis with Löfgren's syndrome. TCRdb used MiXCR to reprocess the reads, holding one entry per CDR3 protein. The data show 58,000 or so distinct CDR3 sequences, around 21% seen once. Sample: CD4+ T cells from PBMCs. Every receptor here comes from a human donor with sarcoidosis (Löfgren's syndrome or another form), or a control subject (not recorded which).

The V gene is TRBV20-1, the J gene TRBJ1-5; a weak D match, TRBD1 (6 bases). CDR1 and CDR2 from the germline V gene are DFQATT and SNEGSKA (reference sequence). The CDR3 totals 15 residues. V was shortened by 2 bases and J by 1 base, with 12 bases between the two germline ends. CDR3 nucleotide sequence: TGCAGTGCTAGACGCCTCGGGGGCAGCAATCAGCCCCAGCATTTT. Translating it yields CSARRLGGSNQPQHF.

The rearrangement links TRBV19 to TRBJ2-2; TRBD2 might be the D (6 bases). Looked up from germline, CDR1 is LNHDA and CDR2 is SQIVND (reference sequence). This CDR3 contains 15 residues. Trimming removed 11 bases at V and 6 bases at J, with 22 bases between. For the CDR3, the DNA is TGTGCCTGCCACCCGGCTCGGGGGTTAGCCGGGGAGCTGTTTTTT. Protein product: CACHPARGLAGELFF.

The chain employs TRBV5-1 and TRBJ2-5; tentatively, D is TRBD1 (5 bases). Germline assignment: CDR1 SGHRS and CDR2 YFSETQ. V was pared by 3 bases and J by 1 base, with 13 bases between. CDR3 size: 15 residues. CDR3 in amino acids: CASSSQGGPQETQYF. Here the CDR3 DNA reads TGCGCCAGCAGCTCCCAGGGTGGGCCCCAAGAGACCCAGTACTTC.

This clonotype appeared many times. The chain joins TRBV6-1 to TRBJ1-2; 8 positions match TRBD1. The CDR3 covers 14 residues. The germline V gene encodes CDR1 MNHNS and CDR2 SASEGT. V gave up 6 bases and J gave up 2 bases; unmatched junction bases: 5. The DNA of the CDR3 is TGTGCCAGCAGGACCGGGACAGGCAACTATGGCTACACCTTC. This sequence encodes CASRTGTGNYGYTF.

As for this clonotype: A much larger clone lies a single base off, so this may be a read error. This chain connects TRBV6-2 or TRBV6-3 to TRBJ2-1; TRBD2 agrees at 8 bases. This CDR3 contains 12 residues. Germline assignment: CDR1 MNHEY and CDR2 SVGEGT. CDR3 in DNA: TGTGCCAGCACGACTAGCGTCAATGAGCAGTTATTC. Protein sequence: CASTTSVNEQLF.

This clonotype showed up many times. The V call is TRBV7-9, the J call TRBJ2-1; 7 bases line up with TRBD2. This CDR3 spans 15 amino acids. The trim removed 7 bases at V and 2 bases at J, leaving 8 bases unmatched. Germline-derived CDR1 and CDR2 are SEHNR and FQNEAQ (reference sequence). DNA of the CDR3: TGTGCCAGCACCCTTAGCGGGCCGACCTACAATGAGCAGTTCTTC. This codes for CASTLSGPTYNEQFF.

About this clonotype itself: A single base separates this from a much larger clone, so it may be a read error. CDR3 in DNA: TGCAGCGTTGGCCCGGAAGGGTCAAGGCGGCCCCAGCATTTT. It is translated as CSVGPEGSRRPQHF. The J gene is TRBJ1-5, the V gene TRBV29-1; D gene ambiguous. CDR3 length: 14 amino acids. V lost 4 bases to trimming and J lost 9 bases, with 19 bases between them. Germline V gene sequence: CDR1 SQVTM, CDR2 ANQGSEA.

Notes on this clonotype: One base away lies a much larger clone, so this may be a sequencing read error. The chain joins TRBV7-2 to TRBJ1-2; no definite D call. Germline V CDR1 and CDR2: SGHTA, FQGNSA. The CDR3 sequence is 13 residues long. The CDR3 DNA reads as TGTGTCAGCAGCCTCGGACGGGAGGATGGCTACACCTTC. It specifies CVSSLGREDGYTF. The complete variable domain, with remaining parts taken from reference TRBV7-2 and TRBJ1-2, reads GAGVSQSPSNKVTEKGKDVELRCDPISGHTALYWYRQSLGQGLEFLIYFQGNSAPDKSGLPSDRFSAERTGGSVSTLTIQRTQQEDSAVYLCVSSLGREDGYTFGSGTRLTVV.

The sample holds a few counts of this clonotype. The chain combines TRBV25-1 with TRBJ2-3, with unresolved D. In germline, CDR1 is MGHDK, CDR2 SYGVNS. The CDR3 covers 15 residues. V dropped 1 base and J dropped 0 bases, with 8 bases sitting between them. The CDR3 loop is CASSELGRSTDTQYF. The CDR3 nucleotides are TGTGCCAGCAGTGAATTAGGCAGGAGCACAGATACGCAGTATTTT.

This clonotype was seen at least ten times. CDR3 residues: CAISEQYGSDSPLHF. The CDR3 DNA is TGTGCCATCAGTGAGCAGTATGGTTCTGACTCACCCCTCCACTTT. The chain employs TRBV10-3 and TRBJ1-6; D not certain. Per the germline V gene, CDR1 is ENHRY and CDR2 is SYGVKD. This CDR3 is built from 15 residues. With 2 bases removed from V and 10 bases from J, the gap between germline ends came to 15 bases.

This clonotype has a count of ten or more. V and J are TRBV6-1 and TRBJ1-6, with 10 bases aligning to TRBD1. Germline V CDR1 and CDR2: MNHNS, SASEGT. The CDR3 has 16 amino acids. The V segment lost 6 bases and the J segment 2 bases; nucleotides outside the gene matches: 4. CDR3 sequence: CASRPGQGPYNSPLHF. The DNA of the CDR3 is TGTGCCAGCAGACCGGGACAGGGGCCCTATAATTCACCCCTCCACTTT.

This clonotype was counted ten times or more. V usage is TRBV6-6 and J usage is TRBJ2-3; D ambiguous. Germline loops: CDR1 MNHNY, CDR2 SVGAGI (reference sequence). V lost 2 bases, J lost 0 bases, and 3 bases lay in between. The CDR3 has 13 residues. CDR3 protein: CASSYPSTDTQYF. In DNA, the CDR3 is TGTGCCAGCAGTTACCCTAGCACAGATACGCAGTATTTT.

This clonotype was counted ten times or more. The chain recombines TRBV7-2 with TRBJ2-2; possibly TRBD2 for D (6 bases). Germline V gene sequence: CDR1 SGHTA, CDR2 FQGNSA. The germline V and J ends were trimmed by 6 bases and 5 bases, with 13 bases remaining between them. The CDR3 sequence is 14 residues long. This chain's CDR3 is CASSYNRGTGELFF. CDR3 bases: TGTGCCAGCAGTTACAACCGGGGGACCGGGGAGCTGTTTTTT.

This chain uses TRBV28 with TRBJ2-5; no reliable D call. There are 16 residues in the CDR3. Looked up from germline, CDR1 is MDHEN and CDR2 is SYDVKM. The germline V and J ends were trimmed by 3 bases and 3 bases, with 17 bases remaining between them. CDR3 bases: TGTGCCAGCAGTTTCGGAGTTGCTCTAAGCGAAGAGACCCAGTACTTC. Translation: CASSFGVALSEETQYF.

In its sample, this clonotype was seen many times. J is TRBJ2-1 and V is TRBV7-6; D not certain. Germline assignment: CDR1 SGHVS and CDR2 FNYEAQ. V was clipped by 2 bases and J by 9 bases, with 8 bases between them. The CDR3 contains 12 residues. The DNA for the CDR3 is TGTGCCAGCAGCTTAATGGGAACTGAGCAGTTCTTC. Its translation: CASSLMGTEQFF.

The rearrangement links TRBV11-2 to TRBJ2-5; 13 nucleotides line up with TRBD2. CDR3 length: 17 residues. Trimming took 5 bases from V and 2 from J; bases not matched to a gene: 8. In germline, CDR1 is SGHAT, CDR2 FQNNGV. This CDR3 reads CASSPGTSGVGQETQYF. The DNA for the CDR3 is TGTGCCAGCAGCCCGGGGACTAGCGGGGTGGGGCAAGAGACCCAGTACTTC. The variable domain in full, completed from reference TRBV11-2 and TRBJ2-5, reads EAGVAQSPRYKIIEKRQSVAFWCNPISGHATLYWYQQILGQGPKLLIQFQNNGVVDDSQLPKDRFSAERLKGVDSTLKIQPAKLEDSAVYLCASSPGTSGVGQETQYFGPGTRLLVL.

The rearrangement uses TRBV7-6 and TRBJ2-1, with 9 nucleotides matching TRBD2. Losses at the gene ends were 5 bases for V and 2 bases for J; bases not matched to a gene: 7. The CDR3 contains 16 residues. In germline, CDR1 is SGHVS, CDR2 FNYEAQ. The chain's CDR3 is CASSPRLAVTYNEQFF. Written as DNA, the CDR3 is TGTGCCAGCAGCCCAAGACTAGCGGTTACCTACAATGAGCAGTTCTTC. Filled out from reference TRBV7-6 and TRBJ2-1, the complete variable domain reads GAGVSQSPRYKVTKRGQDVALRCDPISGHVSLYWYRQALGQGPEFLTYFNYEAQQDKSGLPNDRFSAERPEGSISTLTIQRTEQRDSAMYRCASSPRLAVTYNEQFFGPGTRLTVL.

The rearrangement uses TRBV19 and TRBJ1-5; no definite D call. V shed 3 bases and J shed 6 bases, with 12 bases lying between them. The CDR3 covers 14 residues. Looked up from germline, CDR1 is LNHDA and CDR2 is SQIVND (reference sequence). CDR3 loop: CASSISGQIQPQHF. CDR3 DNA: TGTGCCAGTAGTATTTCTGGGCAAATTCAGCCCCAGCATTTT.

A few counts support this clonotype. V usage is TRBV3-1 and J usage is TRBJ2-1; D is ambiguous. Germline CDR1 is LGHDT and CDR2 is YNNKEL (reference sequence). The CDR3 totals 11 residues. V was shortened by 1 base and J by 15 bases, with 10 bases between the two germline ends. The CDR3, as DNA: TGTGCCAGCAGCCAAGGAATACTCTTGTTCTTC. It specifies CASSQGILLFF.

V is TRBV29-1 and J is TRBJ2-3; D gene ambiguous. Trimming pared 4 bases from V and 3 bases from J, leaving 11 bases between. Germline V gene data show CDR1 as SQVTM and CDR2 as ANQGSEA. The CDR3 loop spans 13 amino acids. CDR3 protein: CSVVGGRTDTQYF. The CDR3 nucleotides read TGCAGCGTTGTCGGCGGTAGAACAGATACGCAGTATTTT.

This clonotype was detected only a few times. The chain joins TRBV12-3 or TRBV12-4 to TRBJ2-2; TRBD2 is a possible D gene (7 bases). Trimming took 6 bases from V and 0 from J, leaving 14 bases between them. The CDR3 runs 16 residues. In DNA, the CDR3 is TGTGCCAGCAGGAAAGGGGGGGCTCCGAACACCGGGGAGCTGTTTTTT. Translated, it gives CASRKGGAPNTGELFF.

This clonotype was recorded many times. The chain is built from TRBV28 and TRBJ1-2; perhaps TRBD1 as D (5 bases). Germline lookup yields CDR1 MDHEN and CDR2 SYDVKM. The CDR3 is made up of 14 amino acids. Trimming cost V 5 bases and J 2 bases, with 12 bases left between them. The CDR3 loop reads CASSIGGVNYGYTF. The CDR3 DNA sequence: TGTGCCAGCAGTATCGGGGGGGTGAACTATGGCTACACCTTC.

The table lists this clonotype with many counts. The rearrangement joins TRBV25-1 to TRBJ1-4, with TRBD1 identical over 8 bases. V lost 11 bases to trimming and J lost 5 bases; unmatched junction nucleotides: 7. The CDR3 runs to 13 residues. Germline V gene lookup returns CDR1 MGHDK and CDR2 SYGVNS. This CDR3 is CASRQGSNEKLFF. The CDR3 nucleotides read TGTGCCTCAAGACAGGGGTCGAATGAAAAACTGTTTTTT.

This clonotype was counted many times. The chain recombines TRBV28 with TRBJ2-4; TRBD1 matches at 9 bases. This CDR3 region has 15 residues. Trimming took 6 bases from V and 7 from J; bases not matched to a gene: 10. Looked up from germline, CDR1 is MDHEN and CDR2 is SYDVKM. CDR3 sequence: CASSQAGTGINIQYF. The CDR3 DNA reads as TGTGCCAGCAGCCAAGCCGGGACAGGGATTAACATTCAGTACTTC.

This clonotype was counted only a few times. The J gene is TRBJ2-7, the V gene TRBV28; 11 bases are shared with TRBD2. Trimming took 9 bases from V and 0 from J; bases not matched to a gene: 10. CDR3 size: 16 residues. Per germline, CDR1 MDHEN and CDR2 SYDVKM. CDR3 protein: CASGEVTSGSSYEQYF. CDR3 DNA: TGTGCCAGTGGGGAAGTTACTAGCGGGAGCTCCTACGAGCAGTACTTC. Drawing the rest from reference TRBV28 and TRBJ2-7, the complete variable domain is DVKVTQSSRYLVKRTGEKVFLECVQDMDHENMFWYRQDPGLGLRLIYFSYDVKMKEKGDIPEGYSVSREKKERFSLILESASTNQTSMYLCASGEVTSGSSYEQYFGPGTRLTVT.

The table lists this clonotype with many counts. The V gene is TRBV15, the J gene TRBJ1-1, with a possible D match to TRBD1 (6 bases). The CDR3 is 15 amino acids. CDR1 LNHNV and CDR2 YYDKDF come from the germline V gene (reference sequence). V lost 0 bases to trimming and J lost 4 bases, with 12 bases between them. The CDR3 coding sequence is TGTGCCACCAGCAGAGATCCGGGGGCCAGCACTGAAGCTTTCTTT. Translating gives CATSRDPGASTEAFF.

This clonotype was found many times. The gene calls are TRBV19 and TRBJ2-1; TRBD1 matches at 8 bases. The CDR3 is made up of 17 amino acids. The J segment lost 1 base and the V segment lost 9 bases, leaving 14 bases of the junction unmatched. Germline CDR1 LNHDA, CDR2 SQIVND (reference sequence). CDR3 in amino acids: CASRGQGSRRSYNEQFF. Here the CDR3 DNA reads TGTGCCAGCCGAGGACAGGGATCAAGAAGATCCTACAATGAGCAGTTCTTC. The complete variable domain, with remaining parts taken from reference TRBV19 and TRBJ2-1, reads DGGITQSPKYLFRKEGQNVTLSCEQNLNHDAMYWYRQDPGQGLRLIYYSQIVNDFQKGDIAEGYSVSREKKESFPLTVTSAQKNPTAFYLCASRGQGSRRSYNEQFFGPGTRLTVL.

The chain is built from TRBV2 and TRBJ2-1, with TRBD2 matching over 10 bases. V lost 6 bases to trimming and J lost 4 bases; unmatched junction nucleotides: 21. The CDR3 runs 20 residues. Germline CDR1 is SNHLY and CDR2 is FYNNEI. The CDR3 DNA reads as TGTGCCAGCAGGTTCCCCTTAGCGGGGGGTACCCGTGAGGGTTACAATGAGCAGTTCTTC. Translated, it gives CASRFPLAGGTREGYNEQFF.

This clonotype was recorded a few times. The rearrangement uses TRBV2 and TRBJ1-4, with 10 bases aligning to TRBD1. Trimming removed 3 bases from V and 7 bases from J; junction bases left unmatched: 5. CDR1 and CDR2 from the germline V gene are SNHLY and FYNNEI. The CDR3 is 15 residues long. The CDR3 DNA sequence: TGTGCCAGCAGTGACAAAGGGACAGGGGTTGAAAAACTGTTTTTT. Protein: CASSDKGTGVEKLFF.

This clonotype was seen many times. The rearrangement uses TRBV27 and TRBJ2-3; 8 bases line up with TRBD1. This CDR3 comprises 16 residues. The V and J ends lost 4 bases and 5 bases, in that order; junction bases with no gene match: 11. Germline CDR1 MNHEY, CDR2 SMNVEV (reference sequence). CDR3 in amino acids: CASSSILGQAKDTQYF. The CDR3, as DNA: TGTGCCAGCAGTTCGATTCTGGGACAGGCGAAAGATACGCAGTATTTT.